The 23 T cell receptor beta chains in this list originate from one sample, sequenced in a study of graft-versus-host responses after intestinal transplantation. The data were produced by immunoSEQ multiplex PCR, yet TCRdb's version contains in-frame clones alone and is incomplete. The sample holds some 46,000 clones, approximately 92% seen once. Material: PBMCs, obtained 750 to 850 days after a first intestinal transplant, on the day of a second. The receptors derive from a human patient who received an intestinal transplant, so some T cells may come from the graft donor.

The chain uses TRBV7-9 and TRBJ2-7; no clear D gene. Trimming pared 5 bases from V and 0 bases from J, leaving 14 bases between. Germline CDR1 and CDR2: SEHNR and FQNEAQ (reference sequence). The CDR3 is 15 residues long. The CDR3, as DNA: TGTGCCAGCAGCCCTCGAGGCACCTTCTCCTACGAGCAGTACTTC. Its translation is CASSPRGTFSYEQYF.

The rearrangement links TRBV11-1 to TRBJ1-1; D unresolved. CDR3 length: 15 amino acids. CDR1 and CDR2 from the germline V gene are SGHAT and FQDESV (reference sequence). Trimming removed 1 base at V and 1 base at J, with 10 bases between. The chain's CDR3 is CASSLVGDPNTEAFF. Here the CDR3 DNA reads TGTGCCAGCAGCTTAGTAGGCGACCCGAACACTGAAGCTTTCTTT.

The chain has TRBV6-5 and TRBJ2-5, with D possibly matching TRBD1 (7 bases). This CDR3 has 14 residues. V was clipped by 6 bases and J by 2 bases, with 13 bases between them. Germline CDR1 reads MNHEY; CDR2 reads SVGAGI. DNA for the CDR3: TGTGCCAGCAGCTGGAGGGGGCGGCAAGAGACCCAGTACTTC. Its translation: CASSWRGRQETQYF.

The chain combines TRBV13 with TRBJ2-3; 14 nucleotides agree with TRBD2. V was clipped by 3 bases and J by 6 bases; unmatched bases: 5. Per germline, CDR1 PRHDT and CDR2 FYEKMQ (reference sequence). The CDR3 is 16 residues long. The CDR3: CASSFPGLAGVDTQYF. The CDR3 DNA sequence: TGTGCCAGCAGCTTCCCGGGACTAGCGGGAGTCGATACGCAGTATTTT. Complete variable domain (other parts from reference TRBV13 and TRBJ2-3): AAGVIQSPRHLIKEKRETATLKCYPIPRHDTVYWYQQGPGQDPQFLISFYEKMQSDKGSIPDRFSAQQFSDYHSELNMSSLELGDSALYFCASSFPGLAGVDTQYFGPGTRLTVL.

Points on this clone: The junction departs from the called germline gene at one end, perhaps through a read error. The rearrangement uses TRBV7-7 and TRBJ2-1; 9 nucleotides agree with TRBD2. This CDR3 is built from 15 residues. The germline gives CDR1 SSHAT, CDR2 FNYEAQ (reference sequence). CDR3 sequence reads: CASSPTSGDLNEQFF. CDR3 nucleotide sequence: TGTGCTAGCAGCCCGACTAGCGGAGACCTCAATGAGCAGTTCTTC.

The V and J genes are TRBV28 and TRBJ1-6; 7 bases are a match to TRBD1. Germline V lookup: CDR1 MDHEN, CDR2 SYDVKM. Germline trimming cut 4 bases from V and 17 bases from J; bases unmatched to any gene: 8. CDR3 length: 12 residues. The CDR3 is CASSSPGTEIHF. The CDR3 nucleotides are TGTGCCAGCAGTTCCCCCGGGACAGAGATCCACTTT.

This chain joins TRBV6-1 and TRBJ2-2; possibly TRBD1 or TRBD2 for D (5 bases each). The CDR3 is made up of 16 amino acids. Trimming pared 3 bases from V and 0 bases from J, leaving 11 bases between. The germline V gene has CDR1 MNHNS and CDR2 SASEGT. DNA for the CDR3: TGTGCCAGCAGTGATACCGGGACGGCGAACACCGGGGAGCTGTTTTTT. Translated, it gives CASSDTGTANTGELFF.

V is TRBV7-8 and J is TRBJ2-2; the match to TRBD2 covers 7 bases. V was clipped by 6 bases and J by 4 bases; unmatched bases: 11. Germline CDR1 reads SGHVS; CDR2 reads FQNEAQ. The CDR3 consists of 16 residues. The CDR3: CASSPPGLPSTGELFF. CDR3 sequence (DNA): TGTGCCAGCAGTCCCCCGGGACTACCTTCCACCGGGGAGCTGTTTTTT.

V usage is TRBV5-1 and J usage is TRBJ2-6; D could derive from TRBD1 or TRBD2 (6 bases each). The CDR3 sequence is 15 residues long. The germline V gene has CDR1 SGHRS and CDR2 YFSETQ. Trimming removed 6 bases at V and 2 bases at J, with 12 bases between. CDR3 region: CASTTGTAGANVLTF. In DNA form, the CDR3 reads TGCGCCAGCACCACAGGGACTGCTGGGGCCAACGTCCTGACTTTC.

The rearrangement joins TRBV11-2 to TRBJ1-2; D unresolved. The CDR3 runs to 14 residues. Looked up from germline, CDR1 is SGHAT and CDR2 is FQNNGV. Between the trimmed V and J ends, which lost 5 bases and 0 bases, there was a span of 10 bases. Written as DNA, the CDR3 is TGTGCCAGCAGCCTTAGCCGAGCTAACTATGGCTACACCTTC. Translation gives CASSLSRANYGYTF.

The V call is TRBV27, the J call TRBJ1-2, with D unclear. The V end lost 3 bases, the J end lost 0 bases, and 11 bases lay between the germline ends. This CDR3 comprises 15 residues. Per germline, CDR1 MNHEY and CDR2 SMNVEV (reference sequence). In DNA form, the CDR3 reads TGTGCCAGCAGTTTCAAGGGTAACGCTAACTATGGCTACACCTTC. It codes for CASSFKGNANYGYTF.

This chain links TRBV12-5 with TRBJ2-7; D may be TRBD1 (6 bases). Germline V lookup: CDR1 LGHNT, CDR2 FRNRAP. CDR3 length: 15 residues. Deletions cut 5 bases from V and 2 bases from J, with 16 bases between. The DNA of the CDR3 is TGTGCTAGTGGTCCGCCCCGTCACAGGGCCTACGAGCAGTACTTC. It specifies CASGPPRHRAYEQYF.

V usage is TRBV5-6 and J usage is TRBJ2-2; D is unclear. Between the trimmed V and J ends, which lost 6 bases and 3 bases, there was a span of 3 bases. Germline lookup yields CDR1 SGHDT and CDR2 YYEEEE. The CDR3 is 11 amino acids. This chain's CDR3 is CASTYTGELFF. The CDR3 nucleotides read TGTGCCAGCACCTACACCGGGGAGCTGTTTTTT. Variable domain in full (rest from reference TRBV5-6 and TRBJ2-2): DAGVTQSPTHLIKTRGQQVTLRCSPKSGHDTVSWYQQALGQGPQFIFQYYEEEERQRGNFPDRFSGHQFPNYSSELNVNALLLGDSALYLCASTYTGELFFGEGSRLTVL.

The chain combines TRBV30 with TRBJ1-1; D is ambiguous. Germline loops: CDR1 GTSNPN, CDR2 SVGIG (reference sequence). V shed 6 bases and J shed 0 bases, with 14 bases lying between them. This CDR3 is built from 14 residues. The DNA for the CDR3 is TGTGCCTGTCCCCTTAGGGCGGTGAACACTGAAGCTTTCTTT. It translates to CACPLRAVNTEAFF.

The chain is built from TRBV18 and TRBJ2-2, with D perhaps being TRBD1 or TRBD2 (6 bases each). V dropped 6 bases and J dropped 0 bases, with 14 bases sitting between them. The CDR3 has 16 residues. CDR1 and CDR2 from the germline V gene are KGHSH and LQKENI. This chain's CDR3 is CASSQTEGANTGELFF. The CDR3 nucleotides are TGTGCCAGCTCCCAAACGGAGGGGGCGAACACCGGGGAGCTGTTTTTT. Filled out from reference TRBV18 and TRBJ2-2, the complete variable domain reads NAGVMQNPRHLVRRRGQEARLRCSPMKGHSHVYWYRQLPEEGLKFMVYLQKENIIDESGMPKERFSAEFPKEGPSILRIQQVVRGDSAAYFCASSQTEGANTGELFFGEGSRLTVL.

This chain connects TRBV19 to TRBJ2-1; D not certain. V was cut by 1 base and J by 9 bases, with 7 bases left in between. CDR3 length: 12 amino acids. Per germline, CDR1 LNHDA and CDR2 SQIVND (reference sequence). This chain's CDR3 is CASSIGWGEQFF. CDR3 coding DNA: TGTGCCAGTAGTATAGGGTGGGGTGAGCAGTTCTTC.

The chain is built from TRBV5-8 and TRBJ2-7, with D perhaps matching TRBD1 or TRBD2 (5 bases each). The V end was cut by 7 bases, the J end by 3 bases, with 17 bases between. This CDR3 is 14 amino acids long. The germline V gene has CDR1 SGHTS and CDR2 YDEGEE. CDR3 DNA sequence: TGTGCCAGCTCTCGGGGCGGCTTCGGCTACGAGCAGTACTTC. This encodes CASSRGGFGYEQYF.

This chain uses TRBV6-1 with TRBJ1-2; no reliable D call. V gave up 6 bases and J gave up 8 bases, with 16 bases separating them. This CDR3 has 13 amino acids. CDR1 is MNHNS, CDR2 SASEGT, per germline. CDR3 sequence reads: CASRKGTLGGYTF. For the CDR3, the DNA is TGTGCCAGCAGGAAGGGCACCTTAGGGGGCTACACCTTC.

The gene calls are TRBV30 and TRBJ1-6, with 7 positions matching TRBD1. The V and J ends lost 8 bases and 0 bases, in that order; junction bases with no gene match: 16. The CDR3 sequence is 18 residues long. Germline loops: CDR1 GTSNPN, CDR2 SVGIG (reference sequence). CDR3 sequence reads: CATPSGQLHSSYNSPLHF. The CDR3 DNA sequence: TGTGCCACTCCGTCGGGACAGCTTCACAGCTCCTATAATTCACCCCTCCACTTT.

The gene calls are TRBV7-9 and TRBJ1-1; D is undetermined. Germline V gene data show CDR1 as SEHNR and CDR2 as FQNEAQ (reference sequence). The CDR3 contains 16 residues. The V and J ends lost 1 base and 0 bases respectively, with 12 bases between them. CDR3 loop: CASSLVVASMNTEAFF. The CDR3 DNA follows: TGTGCCAGCAGCTTAGTAGTGGCCTCTATGAACACTGAAGCTTTCTTT.

The V call is TRBV7-6, the J call TRBJ2-7; no clear D gene. Germline V gene lookup returns CDR1 SGHVS and CDR2 FNYEAQ. This CDR3 contains 13 residues. Trimming removed 1 base at V and 2 bases at J, with 6 bases between. The CDR3 spells CASSLDGTYEQYF. In DNA form, the CDR3 reads TGTGCCAGCAGCTTAGATGGAACCTACGAGCAGTACTTC.

With regard to this clone: The junction differs from germline at one of its ends, possibly a read error. This chain joins TRBV19 and TRBJ2-7; TRBD2 aligns across 7 bases. There are 15 residues in the CDR3. Germline V gene sequence: CDR1 LNHDA, CDR2 SQIVND (reference sequence). The chain's CDR3 is CAGRYLAEASYEQYF. In DNA form, the CDR3 reads TGTGCCGGTAGATACCTAGCGGAGGCCTCCTACGAGCAGTACTTC.

The V gene is TRBV27, the J gene TRBJ1-4; D remains unclear. Trimming removed 2 bases at V and 8 bases at J, with 9 bases between. The CDR3 is made up of 13 amino acids. Germline V CDR1 and CDR2: MNHEY, SMNVEV (reference sequence). DNA of the CDR3: TGTGCCAGCAGTTTACTAGATTCCGAAAAACTGTTTTTT. It encodes CASSLLDSEKLFF.